This T cell receptor beta chain was identified in a study of cytomegalovirus exposure and HLA in healthy donors. For the study at large: In a later analysis, the roughly 120 validation repertoires were reported to have used the same platform as the roughly 670 first-cohort repertoires.

Method: immunoSEQ multiplex PCR; TCRdb's copy keeps in-frame clones and lacks some. The sample yields about 88,000 clones, 84% seen once. Germline V gene sequence: CDR1 LNHDA, CDR2 SQIVND (reference sequence). This CDR3 region has 14 residues. The ends lost 9 bases at V and 2 bases at J; junction bases unmatched: 5. As to this clone: Antigen unknown.

General study results and limits: Listed as cytomegalovirus-associated were 150 to 200 TCR beta chains. It was confirmed in vitro that three of the CMV-associated chains were specific for CMV antigens. Rarity held for most TCR sequences, but there were some public TCRs that occurred in many donors.

The TCR originated in a woman between 18 and 29 years old in good health and CMV-seropositive. The source material was PBMCs. This sequence joins TRBV19 and TRBJ1-5, with 9 bases aligning to TRBD1. In nucleotides, the CDR3 is TGTGCCAGCGCGGGACAGGGTGGCAATCAGCCCCAGCATTTT. Translation gives CASAGQGGNQPQHF. The full variable domain, with the rest looked up from reference TRBV19 and TRBJ1-5, is DGGITQSPKYLFRKEGQNVTLSCEQNLNHDAMYWYRQDPGQGLRLIYYSQIVNDFQKGDIAEGYSVSREKKESFPLTVTSAQKNPTAFYLCASAGQGGNQPQHFGDGTRLSIL.